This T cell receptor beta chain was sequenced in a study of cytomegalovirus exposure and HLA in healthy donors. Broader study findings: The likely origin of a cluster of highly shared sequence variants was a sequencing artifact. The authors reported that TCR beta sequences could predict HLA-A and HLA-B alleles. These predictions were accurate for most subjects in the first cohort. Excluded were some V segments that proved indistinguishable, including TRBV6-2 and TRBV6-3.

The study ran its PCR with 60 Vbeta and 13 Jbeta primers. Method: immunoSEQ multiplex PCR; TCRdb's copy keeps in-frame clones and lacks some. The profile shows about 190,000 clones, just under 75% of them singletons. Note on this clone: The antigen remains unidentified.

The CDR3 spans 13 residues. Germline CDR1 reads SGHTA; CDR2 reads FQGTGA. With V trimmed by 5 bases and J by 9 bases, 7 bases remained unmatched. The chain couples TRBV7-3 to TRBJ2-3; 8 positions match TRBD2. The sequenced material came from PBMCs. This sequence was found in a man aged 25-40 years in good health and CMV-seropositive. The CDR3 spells CASSEGLAGTQYF. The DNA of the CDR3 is TGTGCCAGCAGCGAAGGACTAGCCGGGACGCAGTATTTT.